Described below is a single T cell receptor beta chain sequence and its context. Antigen specificity is unknown. The source of the sample is a study of cytomegalovirus exposure and HLA in healthy donors. Whole-study results and caveats: Later, an analysis showed that TCR beta chains associated with HLA were more clonally expanded than others that were equally common.

Primers: 60 Vbeta forward and 13 Jbeta reverse. Assay used: immunoSEQ multiplex PCR; TCRdb lists only in-frame clones, some missing. The table shows 200,000 to 300,000 clones, with about 83% occurring only once. Germline CDR1 is MNHEY and CDR2 is SVGAGI. Trimming took 7 bases from V and 2 from J; bases not matched to a gene: 6. CDR3 length: 15 residues. This sequence originates from a woman aged 35 to 49 in good health and CMV-seropositive. The rearrangement joins TRBV6-5 to TRBJ1-5; 9 bases line up with TRBD1. Sample: PBMCs. CDR3 loop: CASKGQGGGNQPQHF. The CDR3 coding sequence is TGTGCCAGCAAGGGACAGGGCGGGGGCAATCAGCCCCAGCATTTT.